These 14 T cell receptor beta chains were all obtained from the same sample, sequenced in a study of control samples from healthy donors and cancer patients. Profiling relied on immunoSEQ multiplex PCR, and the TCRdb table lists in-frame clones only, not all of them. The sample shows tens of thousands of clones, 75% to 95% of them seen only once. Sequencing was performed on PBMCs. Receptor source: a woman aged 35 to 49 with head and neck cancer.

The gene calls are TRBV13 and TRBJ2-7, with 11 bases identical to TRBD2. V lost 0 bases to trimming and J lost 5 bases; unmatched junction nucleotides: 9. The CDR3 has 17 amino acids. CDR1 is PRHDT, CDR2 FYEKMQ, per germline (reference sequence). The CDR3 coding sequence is TGTGCCAGCAGCTTAGGTCGGCTAGCGGGAGGTACAGACGAGCAGTACTTC. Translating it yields CASSLGRLAGGTDEQYF.

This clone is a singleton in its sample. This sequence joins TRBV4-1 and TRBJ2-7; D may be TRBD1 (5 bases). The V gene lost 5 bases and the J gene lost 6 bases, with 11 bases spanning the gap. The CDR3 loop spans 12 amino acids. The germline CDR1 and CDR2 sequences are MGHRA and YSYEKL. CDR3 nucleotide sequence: TGCGCCAGCAGCGCAGGGATGACCGAGCAGTACTTC. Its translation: CASSAGMTEQYF.

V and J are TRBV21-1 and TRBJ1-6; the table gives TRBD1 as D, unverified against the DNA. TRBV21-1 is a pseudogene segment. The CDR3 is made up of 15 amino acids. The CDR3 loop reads CASSKDSSYNSPLHF. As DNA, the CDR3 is TGTGCCAGCAGCAAAGACAGCTCCTATAATTCACCCCTCCACTTT.

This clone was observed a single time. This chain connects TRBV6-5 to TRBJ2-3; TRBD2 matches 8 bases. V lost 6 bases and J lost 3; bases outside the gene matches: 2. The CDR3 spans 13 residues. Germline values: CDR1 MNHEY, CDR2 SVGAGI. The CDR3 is CASRSSGTDTQYF. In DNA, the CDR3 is TGTGCCAGCAGATCTAGCGGGACAGATACGCAGTATTTT.

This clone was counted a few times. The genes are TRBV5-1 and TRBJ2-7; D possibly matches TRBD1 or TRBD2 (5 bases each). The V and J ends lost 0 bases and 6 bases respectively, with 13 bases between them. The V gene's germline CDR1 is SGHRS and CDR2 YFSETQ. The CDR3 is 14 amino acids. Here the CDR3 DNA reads TGCGCCAGCAGCTTGGAGGGGCCTCGGGGCGAGCAGTACTTC. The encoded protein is CASSLEGPRGEQYF.

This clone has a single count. The CDR3 DNA sequence: TGCGCCAGCAGCCAAGGGTGGGGAAACACCATATATTTT. Translated: CASSQGWGNTIYF. V usage is TRBV4-1 and J usage is TRBJ1-3; D uncertain. The germline V gene has CDR1 MGHRA and CDR2 YSYEKL. With 1 base removed from V and 4 bases from J, the gap between germline ends came to 5 bases. CDR3 size: 13 residues.

CDR3 DNA: TGTGCCAGCCAGGACAGGGGTATCCAAGAGACCCAGTACTTC. It codes for CASQDRGIQETQYF. The V call is TRBV2, the J call TRBJ2-5; TRBD1 matches at 9 bases. Germline loops: CDR1 SNHLY, CDR2 FYNNEI. V shed 8 bases and J 1 base; nucleotides not matched to a gene: 5. The CDR3 has 14 residues.

The CDR3, as DNA: TGTGCCAGCTCACGGCAGGGGGCCCCTCAGCCCCAGCATTTT. It is translated as CASSRQGAPQPQHF. This chain joins TRBV18 and TRBJ1-5; TRBD1 aligns across 8 bases. The CDR3 extends over 14 amino acids. CDR1 KGHSH and CDR2 LQKENI come from the germline V gene. V was pared by 4 bases and J by 6 bases, with 5 bases of the junction left unmatched. The full variable domain, completed using reference TRBV18 and TRBJ1-5, is NAGVMQNPRHLVRRRGQEARLRCSPMKGHSHVYWYRQLPEEGLKFMVYLQKENIIDESGMPKERFSAEFPKEGPSILRIQQVVRGDSAAYFCASSRQGAPQPQHFGDGTRLSIL.

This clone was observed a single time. The CDR3 DNA follows: TGTGCCAGCAAGGGTAGAGACTACAATGAGCAGTTCTTC. Translated: CASKGRDYNEQFF. The chain uses TRBV2 and TRBJ2-1; no definite D call. The CDR3 loop spans 13 amino acids. Germline assignment: CDR1 SNHLY and CDR2 FYNNEI. Trimming took off 7 bases at V and 3 bases at J, with 10 bases between the two ends.

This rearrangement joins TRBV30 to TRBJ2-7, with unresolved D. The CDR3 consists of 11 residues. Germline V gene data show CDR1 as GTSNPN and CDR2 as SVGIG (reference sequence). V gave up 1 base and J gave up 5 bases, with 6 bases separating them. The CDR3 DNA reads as TGTGCCTGGAGTGAAGGACACGAGCAGTACTTC. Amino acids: CAWSEGHEQYF.

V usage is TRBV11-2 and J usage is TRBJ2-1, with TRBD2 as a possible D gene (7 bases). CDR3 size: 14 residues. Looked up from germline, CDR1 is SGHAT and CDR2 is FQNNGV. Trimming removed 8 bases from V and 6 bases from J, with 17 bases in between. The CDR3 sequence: CASPAGASGNEQFF. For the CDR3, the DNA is TGTGCCAGCCCGGCGGGGGCTTCGGGCAATGAGCAGTTCTTC. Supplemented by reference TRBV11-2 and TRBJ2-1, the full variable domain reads EAGVAQSPRYKIIEKRQSVAFWCNPISGHATLYWYQQILGQGPKLLIQFQNNGVVDDSQLPKDRFSAERLKGVDSTLKIQPAKLEDSAVYLCASPAGASGNEQFFGPGTRLTVL.

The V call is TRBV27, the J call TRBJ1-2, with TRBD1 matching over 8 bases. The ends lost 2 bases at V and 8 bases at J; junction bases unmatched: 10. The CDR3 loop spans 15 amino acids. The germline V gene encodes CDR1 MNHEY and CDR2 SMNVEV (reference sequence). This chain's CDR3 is CASSLQGAQSEGYTF. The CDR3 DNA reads TGTGCCAGCAGTTTACAGGGGGCGCAGTCAGAGGGCTACACCTTC.

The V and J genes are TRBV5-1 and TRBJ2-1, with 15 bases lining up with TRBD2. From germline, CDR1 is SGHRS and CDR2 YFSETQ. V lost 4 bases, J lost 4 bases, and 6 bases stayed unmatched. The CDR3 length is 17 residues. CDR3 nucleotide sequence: TGCGCCAGCAGCGGGACTAGCGGGGGGATTACATACAATGAGCAGTTCTTC. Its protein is CASSGTSGGITYNEQFF.

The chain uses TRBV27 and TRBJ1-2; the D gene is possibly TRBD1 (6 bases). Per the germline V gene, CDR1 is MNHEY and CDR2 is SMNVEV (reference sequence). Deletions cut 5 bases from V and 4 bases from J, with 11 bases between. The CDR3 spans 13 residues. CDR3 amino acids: CASSTDSFYGYTF. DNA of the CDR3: TGTGCCAGCAGTACGGACAGTTTCTATGGCTACACCTTC.